Listed below are T cell receptor beta chains from one sample, sequenced in a study of circulating CD8 cells and anti-PD-1 response in melanoma. TCRdb reprocessed the reads with MiXCR, giving one entry per CDR3 protein. The table has about 550 distinct CDR3 sequences, over 5% seen once. Here the sequenced sample was CD8+ T cells from PBMCs, taken at baseline or after one month of anti-PD-1 therapy (not recorded which). All receptors come from a human donor with melanoma. The CDR3 runs from the conserved cysteine through the conserved F or W. A D gene is named only where the DNA matches it firmly. Size values are once, few and many counts, or a class for expanded clones, and some rows have none.

CDR3nt	CDR3aa	d_gene	v_gene	len	j_gene	abundance
TGCAGTGCTAGTACTAGCGGGGGCGGTACGCAGTATTTT	CSASTSGGGTQYF	TRBD2	TRBV20-1	13	TRBJ2-3	medium-sized
TGTGCCAGCAGCTTAACGGCGCAGGACAATCAGCCCCAGCATTTT	CASSLTAQDNQPQHF	.	TRBV7-2	15	TRBJ1-5	large
TGTGCCAGCAGCCCCGGAGGGGTCACAGATACGCAGTATTTT	CASSPGGVTDTQYF	.	TRBV2	14	TRBJ2-3	medium-sized
TGTGCCAGCAGTTCGCCGGGACTCCACTACGAGCAGTACTTC	CASSSPGLHYEQYF	.	TRBV28	14	TRBJ2-7	medium-sized
TGCAGTGCTCCGGAGGGGACCTTCTACGAGCAGTACTTC	CSAPEGTFYEQYF	.	TRBV20-1	13	TRBJ2-7	large
TGTGCCAGCAGCCCTCGGACAGGGAAGAACACCGGGGAGCTGTTTTTT	CASSPRTGKNTGELFF	TRBD1	TRBV7-2	16	TRBJ2-2	large
TGTGCCAGCAGTGATTCCGGGGGCAAAGGAGATACGCAGTATTTT	CASSDSGGKGDTQYF	.	TRBV2	15	TRBJ2-3	medium-sized
TGCAGTGCTAGAGATAGTCGGCTGGTGAACACTGAAGCTTTCTTT	CSARDSRLVNTEAFF	.	TRBV20-1	15	TRBJ1-1	medium-sized
TGTGCCAGGACGATCGACAGGGGGCACACTGAAGCTTTCTTT	CARTIDRGHTEAFF	TRBD1	TRBV2	14	TRBJ1-1	large
TGTGCCAGCAGTTTGGACCACCGGGACAGGGGGCCCTACGAGCAGTACTTC	CASSLDHRDRGPYEQYF	TRBD1	TRBV28	17	TRBJ2-7	medium-sized
TGCAGTGCTAGTCTAGCGGGAGCCTACAATGAGCAGTTCTTC	CSASLAGAYNEQFF	TRBD2	TRBV20-1	14	TRBJ2-1	large
TGTGCCAGCAGACAGAGCAATCAGCCCCAGCATTTT	CASRQSNQPQHF	.	TRBV2	12	TRBJ1-5	medium-sized
TGTGCCAGTAGTAATAGGGGGACACGCTACAATGAGCAGTTCTTC	CASSNRGTRYNEQFF	.	TRBV19	15	TRBJ2-1	large
TGTGCCAGCAGCCAAGAATACTCGACAGGGGGATTTCGAGAGCAGTACTTC	CASSQEYSTGGFREQYF	TRBD1	TRBV14	17	TRBJ2-7	medium-sized
TGCAGCGTCGAATTGACAGACCGCCTGGTGGTGAATGAGCAGTTCTTC	CSVELTDRLVVNEQFF	.	TRBV29-1	16	TRBJ2-1	medium-sized
TGTGCCAGCAGCCAGCAGGTCTACAATGAGCAGTTCTTC	CASSQQVYNEQFF	.	TRBV14	13	TRBJ2-1	medium-sized
TGTGCCAGCAGTTCTTACCGGGACACCAATACGCAGTATTTT	CASSSYRDTNTQYF	.	TRBV25-1	14	TRBJ2-3	large
TGTGCCAGCAGCTTCGTGGGGGGGAGCTCCTACGAGCAGTACTTC	CASSFVGGSSYEQYF	TRBD2	TRBV28	15	TRBJ2-7	large
TGCAGTGCTAGACCCCGTTTGACTAGCGGGAGTCACAATGAGCAGTTCTTC	CSARPRLTSGSHNEQFF	TRBD2	TRBV20-1	17	TRBJ2-1	medium-sized
TGTGCCAGCAGCTTAGAGGGTCCCGGGGAGGCCTACAATGAGCAGTTCTTC	CASSLEGPGEAYNEQFF	.	TRBV7-2	17	TRBJ2-1	large
TGCAGTGCTACCCCCAGCCTACGTAGCCTTACCTACGAGCAGTACTTC	CSATPSLRSLTYEQYF	.	TRBV20-1	16	TRBJ2-7	few
TGTGCCAGCAGTTTAGTCGGACAGTCCTACAATGAGCAGTTCTTC	CASSLVGQSYNEQFF	.	TRBV12-3/TRBV12-4	15	TRBJ2-1	large
TGCGCCAGCAGCTGGACTAGCGGGGGCGCCGGGGAGCTGTTTTTT	CASSWTSGGAGELFF	TRBD2	TRBV5-1	15	TRBJ2-2	large
TGTGCCAGCAGTTTTAGGGGTACCTACGAGCAGTACTTC	CASSFRGTYEQYF	.	TRBV28	13	TRBJ2-7	medium-sized
TGTGCCAGCAGTGAGGGGAGGGGGAACTCTGGAAACACCATATATTTT	CASSEGRGNSGNTIYF	.	TRBV25-1	16	TRBJ1-3	hyperexpanded
TGCAGCGTTGAAGTAGTTGGCAGGGGGCAGGATCAGCCCCAGCATTTT	CSVEVVGRGQDQPQHF	TRBD1	TRBV29-1	16	TRBJ1-5	large
TGTGCCAGCAGTTTCAGTAACGAGCAGTACTTC	CASSFSNEQYF	.	TRBV28	11	TRBJ2-7	large
TGTGCCAGCAGCCTAGCCGCACCCCGGGACAGGGGAGGGGGCACTGAAGCTTTCTTT	CASSLAAPRDRGGGTEAFF	TRBD1	TRBV7-9	19	TRBJ1-1	medium-sized
TGTGCCTCAGGAGGGACAGGGACCGATCAGCCCCAGCATTTT	CASGGTGTDQPQHF	TRBD1	TRBV5-8	14	TRBJ1-5	medium-sized
TGTGCCAGCAGTCCCAAGACAGGTCGCTACGAGCAGTACTTC	CASSPKTGRYEQYF	.	TRBV7-9	14	TRBJ2-7	few
TGTGCCAGTGGACAGACTGTGGAAAACACCGGGGAGCTGTTTTTT	CASGQTVENTGELFF	.	TRBV28	15	TRBJ2-2	.
TGTGCCAGTAGTATAGATTTCGGCAGAGCAATGCAGCCCCAGCATTTT	CASSIDFGRAMQPQHF	.	TRBV19	16	TRBJ1-5	medium-sized
TGCAGCGTTTCCCTTTACTCCTACGAGCAGTACTTC	CSVSLYSYEQYF	.	TRBV29-1	12	TRBJ2-7	large
TGTGCCAGTAAGGCTAGCGGGAGGGCCCTAAACGGGGAGCTGTTTTTT	CASKASGRALNGELFF	TRBD2	TRBV19	16	TRBJ2-2	medium-sized
TGTGCCAGCAGCTTGGAGGACTCCGGGTCTGGGGCCAACGTCCTGACTTTC	CASSLEDSGSGANVLTF	.	TRBV5-4	17	TRBJ2-6	large
TGTGCCAGCAGCTTGGCGGGGACGTTCACAGATACGCAGTATTTT	CASSLAGTFTDTQYF	.	TRBV11-2	15	TRBJ2-3	large
TGTGCCAGCAGTGAGGGTTTAACAGGGCTGCAGCCCCAGCATTTT	CASSEGLTGLQPQHF	.	TRBV2	15	TRBJ1-5	large
TGTGCCAGCAGCTTAGAAACCATCCCCGGGACAGCAATACTCACCGGGGAGCTGTTTTTT	CASSLETIPGTAILTGELFF	TRBD1	TRBV7-2	20	TRBJ2-2	large
TGCAGTGCTAGTGCCACCGGGACCTTCTCCTACGAGCAGTACTTC	CSASATGTFSYEQYF	.	TRBV20-1	15	TRBJ2-7	medium-sized
TGTGCCAGCAGTCCGGGGGACAGGGGGTACTACAATGAGCAGTTCTTC	CASSPGDRGYYNEQFF	TRBD1	TRBV27	16	TRBJ2-1	medium-sized
TGTGCCAGCAGTCTCCCTGAGGGGGAGACCCAGTACTTC	CASSLPEGETQYF	.	TRBV12-3/TRBV12-4	13	TRBJ2-5	medium-sized
TGTGCCAGCAGTGTGGGGGTTACCGGGGAGCTGTTTTTT	CASSVGVTGELFF	.	TRBV25-1	13	TRBJ2-2	large
TGTGCCAGCAGTCCCCGGACTGCACCTTACGAGCAGTACTTC	CASSPRTAPYEQYF	.	TRBV28	14	TRBJ2-7	large
TGTGCCAGCAGTTCCCGGACAGGGCAGAACACTGAAGCTTTCTTT	CASSSRTGQNTEAFF	TRBD1	TRBV28	15	TRBJ1-1	large
TGCAGTGCTAGAGATCAGCTTCAAAGCTCCTACGAGCAGTACTTC	CSARDQLQSSYEQYF	.	TRBV20-1	15	TRBJ2-7	medium-sized
TGTGCCAGCAGTGTGTCCGGAGGGGAGCAGTACTTC	CASSVSGGEQYF	.	TRBV25-1	12	TRBJ2-7	large
TGTGCCAGCAGCACAGGGCTTATGGGTGATCAGCCCCAGCATTTT	CASSTGLMGDQPQHF	.	TRBV27	15	TRBJ1-5	large
TGCGCCAGCAGCGAAGTGGACGGAGGGGACTATGGCTACACCTTC	CASSEVDGGDYGYTF	.	TRBV4-3	15	TRBJ1-2	large
TGTGCCATCAGTGACAGGGAGGCTTCCTACGAGCAGTACTTC	CAISDREASYEQYF	.	TRBV10-3	14	TRBJ2-7	few
TGCAGCGTTGCTCTACTAGCGGGAGCCTACGAGCAGTACTTC	CSVALLAGAYEQYF	TRBD2	TRBV29-1	14	TRBJ2-7	large
TGCAGTGCTAACTCTATCGGGGGGGCCACTGAGCAGTTCTTC	CSANSIGGATEQFF	TRBD2	TRBV20-1	14	TRBJ2-1	medium-sized
TGTGCCAGCAGCAGTCAGGGCTCCTCTGGAAACACCATATATTTT	CASSSQGSSGNTIYF	.	TRBV25-1	15	TRBJ1-3	large
TGTGCCAGCAGCCGAAGGCGGGGTTGGGAAGGCTACACCTTC	CASSRRRGWEGYTF	.	TRBV7-2	14	TRBJ1-2	large
TGTGCCAGCAGATCGAGCGGGAGGTGGGTAAATGAGCAGTTCTTC	CASRSSGRWVNEQFF	TRBD2	TRBV28	15	TRBJ2-1	medium-sized
TGTGCCACCAGCAGAGGCAGGAACACTGAAGCTTTCTTT	CATSRGRNTEAFF	.	TRBV15	13	TRBJ1-1	large
TGCAGTGCCGGAGGGGGAGCAGATACGCAGTATTTT	CSAGGGADTQYF	.	TRBV20-1	12	TRBJ2-3	.